The source of this T cell receptor (beta chain) is a study of blood T cell repertoires in COVID-19. Across the study: Acute and convalescent COVID-19 specimens originated in the United States, Italy and Spain.

Methods used by the authors: Estimates of nucleated cell counts were drawn from the amplification of reference gene primers. Assay used: immunoSEQ multiplex PCR; TCRdb lists only in-frame clones, some missing. That table gives V, J and clone size, and the DNA gave D and trimming. This table holds 250,000 to 350,000 clones, around nine tenths found once. CDR1 is SGHVS and CDR2 is FNYEAQ in the germline V gene. Trimming stripped 1 base from V and 0 bases from J, with 14 bases between. This CDR3 contains 17 residues. This chain connects TRBV7-6 to TRBJ2-3; weak D call: TRBD1 (5 bases). The origin of this receptor is a woman in her thirties or forties who had recovered from COVID-19. Sequenced input: peripheral blood. The CDR3 loop is CASSLEIRVPSTDTQYF. The CDR3 DNA is TGTGCCAGCAGCTTAGAGATCAGGGTCCCTAGCACAGATACGCAGTATTTT. Full variable domain (missing parts from reference TRBV7-6 and TRBJ2-3): GAGVSQSPRYKVTKRGQDVALRCDPISGHVSLYWYRQALGQGPEFLTYFNYEAQQDKSGLPNDRFSAERPEGSISTLTIQRTEQRDSAMYRCASSLEIRVPSTDTQYFGPGTRLTVL.